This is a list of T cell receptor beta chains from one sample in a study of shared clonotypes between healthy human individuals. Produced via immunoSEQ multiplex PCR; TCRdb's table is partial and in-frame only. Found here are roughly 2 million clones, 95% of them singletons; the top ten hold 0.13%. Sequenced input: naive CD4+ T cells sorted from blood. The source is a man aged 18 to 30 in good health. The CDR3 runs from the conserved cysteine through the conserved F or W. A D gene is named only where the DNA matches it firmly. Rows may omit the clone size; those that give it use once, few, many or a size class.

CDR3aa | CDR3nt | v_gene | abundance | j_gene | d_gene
CSVALSSGTYEQYF | TGCAGCGTTGCGTTGAGTAGCGGCACCTACGAGCAGTACTTC | TRBV29-1 | - | TRBJ2-7 | -
CAWSTGTGVPYEQYF | TGTGCCTGGAGTACCGGGACAGGGGTTCCCTACGAGCAGTACTTC | TRBV30 | - | TRBJ2-7 | TRBD1
CASTPVGTGGGYTF | TGTGCCAGTACCCCTGTGGGGACAGGGGGTGGCTACACCTTC | TRBV19 | - | TRBJ1-2 | TRBD1
CASIGLAGGRATGELFF | TGCGCCAGCATCGGACTAGCGGGAGGCCGCGCGACCGGGGAGCTGTTTTTT | TRBV10-2 | - | TRBJ2-2 | TRBD2
CASSIDRESYEQYF | TGTGCCAGCAGCATCGACAGGGAGTCCTACGAGCAGTACTTC | TRBV11-2 | - | TRBJ2-7 | TRBD1
CAWSGDRVSGANVLTF | TGTGCCTGGAGTGGGGACAGGGTATCTGGGGCCAACGTCCTGACTTTC | TRBV30 | - | TRBJ2-6 | TRBD1
CASSRGLTYNEQFF | TGTGCCAGCAGCCGAGGACTGACTTACAATGAGCAGTTCTTC | TRBV5-8 | - | TRBJ2-1 | -
CASSVVGDTQYF | TGTGCCAGCAGCGTAGTAGGAGATACGCAGTATTTT | TRBV9 | few | TRBJ2-3 | -
CASSRDRALSNQPQHF | TGTGCCAGTAGTAGGGACAGGGCTTTAAGCAATCAGCCCCAGCATTTT | TRBV19 | - | TRBJ1-5 | TRBD1
CASSSYTRTGGFETQYF | TGCGCCAGCAGCTCCTACACTCGGACAGGGGGTTTTGAGACCCAGTACTTC | TRBV5-1 | - | TRBJ2-5 | TRBD1
CASSLTGYSNQPQHF | TGCGCCAGCAGCTTGACGGGGTACAGCAATCAGCCCCAGCATTTT | TRBV5-1 | once | TRBJ1-5 | -
CASSPTDETQYF | TGTGCCAGCTCACCAACAGATGAGACCCAGTACTTC | TRBV18 | - | TRBJ2-5 | -
CASSTGTGAYEQYF | TGTGCCAGCAGCACTGGGACAGGCGCCTACGAGCAGTACTTC | TRBV9 | - | TRBJ2-7 | TRBD1
CASSLAKGGDWANVLTF | TGTGCCAGCAGCTTAGCTAAGGGAGGAGACTGGGCCAACGTCCTGACTTTC | TRBV7-9 | - | TRBJ2-6 | -
CACKRDTNSPLHF | TGTGCCTGCAAAAGGGACACTAATTCACCCCTCCACTTT | TRBV6-6 | - | TRBJ1-6 | -
CASSSLQPYGEQFF | TGCGCCAGCAGCTCCCTGCAACCTTATGGTGAGCAGTTCTTC | TRBV5-1 | - | TRBJ2-1 | -
CASSGTGQGRETQYF | TGTGCCAGCAGTGGAACGGGACAGGGAAGGGAGACCCAGTACTTC | TRBV6-5 | - | TRBJ2-5 | TRBD1
CASSSGVSYYGYTF | TGTGCCAGCAGTTCCGGGGTTTCTTACTATGGCTACACCTTC | TRBV6-5 | - | TRBJ1-2 | -
CASSDGVAYEQYF | TGCGCCAGCAGTGATGGAGTAGCCTACGAGCAGTACTTC | TRBV10-1 | - | TRBJ2-7 | -